This TCR beta chain was documented in a study of siplizumab effects on memory and regulatory T cells. Notes on the study in general: Both greater diversity than memory cells and a major contribution to the alloresponse seemed to characterize naive T cells.

Between the trimmed V and J ends, which lost 9 bases and 1 base, there was a span of 15 bases. Germline-derived CDR1 and CDR2 are MNHNS and SASEGT. The CDR3 is 14 amino acids. The method was immunoSEQ multiplex PCR; TCRdb's version includes in-frame clones alone and lacks a portion of them. Of 92,000 or so clones listed, around 89% are singletons. This clone is labeled medium-sized. As yet, its antigen is unknown. The TCR sequence derives from a human donor in good health. V usage is TRBV6-1 and J usage is TRBJ2-5; perhaps TRBD1 as D (6 bases). Sequencing used CD4+ T cells sorted from blood. The CDR3 DNA sequence: TGTGCCAGTAAAGTAGGGGGTATCCAAGAGACCCAGTACTTC. Translating gives CASKVGGIQETQYF.